A selection of T cell receptor beta chains follows, all from one sample in a study of CD4 and CD8 cells across lung adenocarcinoma regions. MiXCR was run by TCRdb on the PCR reads, yielding one entry per CDR3 protein. The table lists some 10,000 distinct CDR3 sequences, about 47% of them singletons. The specimen sequenced was CD4+ T cells from the margin of a lung tumor. The receptors originated from a male donor with lung adenocarcinoma. The CD4 and CD8 labels of this study may be unreliable. Each CDR3 is given with its conserved first and last residue. Each record gives: clone size, CDR3 length, J gene, V gene, D gene, CDR3 DNA, CDR3 protein. D genes are given only for firm matches. Where a row states a size, it is once, few, many or the class of an expanded clone; other rows omit it.

clone size: -
CDR3 length: 15
J gene: TRBJ2-3
V gene: TRBV6-1
D gene: -
CDR3 DNA: TGTGCCAGGGGTGAGGGTGGCGGGGAGCCAGATACGCAGTATTTT
CDR3 protein: CARGEGGGEPDTQYF

clone size: -
CDR3 length: 14
J gene: TRBJ2-3
V gene: TRBV6-1
D gene: -
CDR3 DNA: TGTGCGAGCAGTGGTGGCCGGGGCCCAGAGACCCAGTATTTT
CDR3 protein: CASSGGRGPETQYF

clone size: -
CDR3 length: 14
J gene: TRBJ2-5
V gene: TRBV2
D gene: -
CDR3 DNA: TGTGCCAGCAGCGGGGGAACCAACCAAGAGACCCAGTACTTC
CDR3 protein: CASSGGTNQETQYF

clone size: many
CDR3 length: 12
J gene: TRBJ2-3
V gene: TRBV27
D gene: -
CDR3 DNA: TGTGCCAGCAGCCCTCGCCCAGATACGCAGTATTTT
CDR3 protein: CASSPRPDTQYF

clone size: -
CDR3 length: 15
J gene: TRBJ2-1
V gene: TRBV27
D gene: TRBD2
CDR3 DNA: TGTGCCAGCAGTTCGACTAGCGGGGTCTACAATGAGCAGTTCTTC
CDR3 protein: CASSSTSGVYNEQFF

clone size: -
CDR3 length: 16
J gene: TRBJ1-5
V gene: TRBV6-1
D gene: TRBD1
CDR3 DNA: TGTGCCAGCAGTGACTTCGGACAGGGAACCAATCAGCCCCAGCATTTT
CDR3 protein: CASSDFGQGTNQPQHF

clone size: -
CDR3 length: 14
J gene: TRBJ2-1
V gene: TRBV7-2
D gene: TRBD2
CDR3 DNA: TGTGCCAGCAGCTTCGGCGGGAGGGTCTTTAAGCAGTTCTTC
CDR3 protein: CASSFGGRVFKQFF

clone size: -
CDR3 length: 17
J gene: TRBJ2-3
V gene: TRBV4-2
D gene: TRBD2
CDR3 DNA: TGTGCCAGCAGCCAAGATTCGAGCGGGGGTGGTGGAGATACGCAGTATTTT
CDR3 protein: CASSQDSSGGGGDTQYF

clone size: few
CDR3 length: 16
J gene: TRBJ2-1
V gene: TRBV6-4
D gene: TRBD2
CDR3 DNA: TGTGCCAGCAGTACAGGGGTAGCGGGAGGACACAATGAGCAGTTCTTC
CDR3 protein: CASSTGVAGGHNEQFF

clone size: -
CDR3 length: 14
J gene: TRBJ2-3
V gene: TRBV7-2
D gene: TRBD1
CDR3 DNA: TGTGCCAGCAGCTTTCGTACAGGGGACAATGAGCAGTGCTTC
CDR3 protein: CASSFRTGDNEQCF

clone size: few
CDR3 length: 18
J gene: TRBJ2-2
V gene: TRBV6-5
D gene: TRBD2
CDR3 DNA: TGTGCCAGCAGTTACCTAAAACGGGGGAGGGGAGGTACCGGGGAGCTGTTTTTT
CDR3 protein: CASSYLKRGRGGTGELFF

clone size: few
CDR3 length: 16
J gene: TRBJ2-7
V gene: TRBV6-5
D gene: TRBD1
CDR3 DNA: TGTGCCAGCAGTTACCTGACTGGGACAGGGTCCTACGAGCAGTACTTC
CDR3 protein: CASSYLTGTGSYEQYF

clone size: -
CDR3 length: 12
J gene: TRBJ1-6
V gene: TRBV10-1
D gene: -
CDR3 DNA: TGCGCCAGCAGTGAGACTAATTCACCCCTCCACTTT
CDR3 protein: CASSETNSPLHF

clone size: -
CDR3 length: 12
J gene: TRBJ1-2
V gene: TRBV6-1
D gene: -
CDR3 DNA: TGTGCCAGCAGTGAACCCCCCGTCGGCTACACCTTC
CDR3 protein: CASSEPPVGYTF

clone size: -
CDR3 length: 14
J gene: TRBJ2-7
V gene: TRBV7-2
D gene: -
CDR3 DNA: TGTGCCAGCAGCTTTGACCAGCGGGCCTACGAGCAGTACTTC
CDR3 protein: CASSFDQRAYEQYF

clone size: many
CDR3 length: 14
J gene: TRBJ2-1
V gene: TRBV6-5
D gene: -
CDR3 DNA: TGTGCCAGCAGTTTAAAGAACTCCTACAATGAGCAGTTCTTC
CDR3 protein: CASSLKNSYNEQFF

clone size: -
CDR3 length: 12
J gene: TRBJ2-1
V gene: TRBV30
D gene: -
CDR3 DNA: TGTGCCTGGAGCGGGGGCCACAATGAGCAGTTCTTC
CDR3 protein: CAWSGGHNEQFF

clone size: -
CDR3 length: 11
J gene: TRBJ2-1
V gene: TRBV6-1
D gene: -
CDR3 DNA: TGTGCCAGCCTGGGGGAATATGAGCAGCTCTTC
CDR3 protein: CASLGEYEQLF

clone size: -
CDR3 length: 15
J gene: TRBJ2-7
V gene: TRBV11-3
D gene: TRBD1
CDR3 DNA: TGTGCCGCGGGCTCCGGGGACAGCGGACAAGATACGCAGTACTTC
CDR3 protein: CAAGSGDSGQDTQYF

clone size: -
CDR3 length: 16
J gene: TRBJ2-1
V gene: TRBV27
D gene: TRBD2
CDR3 DNA: TGTGCCAGCCTACAAGGGACTAGCGGGATCTACAATGAGCAGTTCTTC
CDR3 protein: CASLQGTSGIYNEQFF

clone size: -
CDR3 length: 16
J gene: TRBJ2-4
V gene: TRBV6-4
D gene: -
CDR3 DNA: TGTGCCAGCAGTGACTCGGGGGTGTGGGGCACAGATATTCAGTACTTC
CDR3 protein: CASSDSGVWGTDIQYF

clone size: -
CDR3 length: 15
J gene: TRBJ2-5
V gene: TRBV7-3
D gene: TRBD2
CDR3 DNA: TGTGCCAGCAGCTTAATGGCGGGAGAGGCGGAGACCCAGTACTTC
CDR3 protein: CASSLMAGEAETQYF

clone size: -
CDR3 length: 12
J gene: TRBJ1-1
V gene: TRBV10-2
D gene: -
CDR3 DNA: TGCGCCAGCAGGAGACAAAACACTGAAGCTTTCTTT
CDR3 protein: CASRRQNTEAFF

clone size: -
CDR3 length: 15
J gene: TRBJ2-3
V gene: TRBV6-1
D gene: TRBD1
CDR3 DNA: TGTGCCAGCAGTGGACGGACAGGGCAGGGAGATACGCAGTATTTT
CDR3 protein: CASSGRTGQGDTQYF

clone size: -
CDR3 length: 14
J gene: TRBJ1-4
V gene: TRBV9
D gene: TRBD1
CDR3 DNA: TGTGCCAGCAGCGAGGGACAGGGGGGTGAAAAACTGTTTTTT
CDR3 protein: CASSEGQGGEKLFF

clone size: medium-sized
CDR3 length: 14
J gene: TRBJ2-5
V gene: TRBV27
D gene: -
CDR3 DNA: TGTGCCAGCAGTCCCCGGGCTGTCCAAGAGACCCAGTACTTC
CDR3 protein: CASSPRAVQETQYF

clone size: -
CDR3 length: 16
J gene: TRBJ2-3
V gene: TRBV7-8
D gene: -
CDR3 DNA: TGTGCCAGCAGCCTCGCGGGTTTGGGAGCCAAAGACACGCAGTATTTT
CDR3 protein: CASSLAGLGAKDTQYF

clone size: -
CDR3 length: 12
J gene: TRBJ2-2
V gene: TRBV27
D gene: -
CDR3 DNA: TGTGCCAGCAGTCTTAACACCGGGGAGCTGTTTTTT
CDR3 protein: CASSLNTGELFF

clone size: -
CDR3 length: 16
J gene: TRBJ1-5
V gene: TRBV6-6
D gene: -
CDR3 DNA: TGTGCCAGCAGTGGACTAGGCATAAGGTTAAGTCAGCCCCAGCATTTT
CDR3 protein: CASSGLGIRLSQPQHF

clone size: -
CDR3 length: 15
J gene: TRBJ2-5
V gene: TRBV27
D gene: TRBD2
CDR3 DNA: TGTGCCAGCAGTTTATTGATGGGGGGGCAAGAGACCCAGTACTTC
CDR3 protein: CASSLLMGGQETQYF

clone size: -
CDR3 length: 15
J gene: TRBJ2-7
V gene: TRBV6-1
D gene: TRBD2
CDR3 DNA: TGTGCCAGCAGTGGGCTGACTAGCGGGAACTACGAGCAGTACTTC
CDR3 protein: CASSGLTSGNYEQYF

clone size: many
CDR3 length: 13
J gene: TRBJ2-7
V gene: TRBV7-3
D gene: -
CDR3 DNA: TGTGCCAGCAGCTTTAGACACAACTACGAGCAGTACTTC
CDR3 protein: CASSFRHNYEQYF

clone size: -
CDR3 length: 14
J gene: TRBJ2-7
V gene: TRBV27
D gene: TRBD1
CDR3 DNA: TGTGCCAGCAGTCCCCGGACAGGGATGAACGAGCAGTACTTC
CDR3 protein: CASSPRTGMNEQYF

clone size: medium-sized
CDR3 length: 13
J gene: TRBJ1-2
V gene: TRBV6-1
D gene: TRBD1
CDR3 DNA: TGTGCCAGCAGTGAAGACAGGGGATATGGCTACACCTTC
CDR3 protein: CASSEDRGYGYTF